The T cell receptor (beta chain) described here comes from a study of blood T cell repertoires in COVID-19 (TCRdb year 2020). Context from the whole study: Samples covering the acute and convalescent phases of COVID-19 were provided by collaborators in the United States, Italy and Spain. The material from the prospective study consisted of cDNA or gDNA derived from T cells, B-cell-depleted T cells, or PBMCs. The dataset comprised deeply sampled blood TCRbeta repertoires from subjects exposed to, actively infected with, or recovered from COVID-19. The repertoires were made available in a free public database intended to serve as a resource for research on the immune response to SARS-CoV-2. Samples came from the ongoing ImmuneRACE study (first 160 participants) plus 1,254 subjects from 6 global collaborators. The sample metadata nearly always contained a de-identified subject ID, COVID-19 status, age in years and sex. Where available, HLA class I and class II types were taken from metadata supplied by the sample provider and were not determined by assay-based typing. Here is what the overall study found, with its caveats: The quantity of clinical and demographic metadata differed by source and by participant and was supplied without curation.

Comment on this clone: The antigen it binds to is not known. The sample holds no much larger clone one base away, and base qualities are not on file.

Via the germline V gene, CDR1 is SNHLY and CDR2 FYNNEI. V is clipped by 4 bases and J by 2 bases, and the sequence between their germline boundaries is 15 bases long. Taken from cysteine to phenylalanine, the CDR3 has 16 residues. The kept DNA is CDR3 alone, 48 bases in frame from the first base. The immunoSEQ Assay, a bias-controlled multiplex PCR, was used to amplify TCRbeta CDR3 regions from genomic DNA. Regarding the original processing steps: The number of nucleated cells in each sample was estimated from the amplification of reference gene primers within the assay. Sequence reads were collapsed and filtered to measure the absolute abundance of every unique TCRbeta CDR3 rearrangement. Productive Simpson clonality was computed per sample as the square root of Simpson's diversity index over productive rearrangements. TCRdb retrieved this table from immuneACCESS and kept in-frame rearrangements only. Not all clones are present; in checked studies, unresolved V genes account for under half, and no reason is known for the remainder. V, J and clone size reflect that table, while D and trimming were determined from the DNA. This sample is represented by about 140,000 clones; around 86% of them were singletons. The top ten clonotypes cover roughly 1.5% of the sample.

Collaborating institutions collected whole blood in K2EDTA tubes following their own protocols. For TCRbeta analysis, collaborator samples were shipped as frozen whole blood, as isolated PBMCs, or as DNA extracted from either sample type. Source material: peripheral blood. The chain joins TRBV2 to TRBJ2-1; a tentative D match to TRBD2 spans 6 bases. This sequence was found in a human donor in a cohort sampled during active COVID-19. The CDR3 region: CASSVGGLSAYNEQFF. The DNA reads TGTGCCAGCAGTGTGGGGGGATTGAGCGCCTACAATGAGCAGTTCTTC.